Listed here is a single T cell receptor (beta chain). Other nucleotide sequences in the sample specify the same CDR3. The data were produced by immunoSEQ multiplex PCR, yet TCRdb's version contains in-frame clones alone and is incomplete. The sample includes roughly 2,500,000 clones, 90% to 95% of them seen just once. The record originates from a study of shared clonotypes between healthy human individuals. The overall study: Each donor contributed plates that comprised three CD4 naive, three CD4 memory, two CD8 naive and one CD8 memory.

After removal of 5 bases from V and 5 bases from J, the junction contained 16 bases not matched to a gene. CDR1 is SEHNR and CDR2 is FQNEAQ in the germline V gene (reference sequence). The CDR3 extends over 17 amino acids. The source material was naive CD4+ T cells from PBMCs. Subset given: CD45RA+ positively selected. This clonotype was obtained from a man between 18 and 29 years old in good health. Some clones in this sample may be carry-over from other donors' samples. The J gene is TRBJ2-7, the V gene TRBV7-9, with 9 positions matching TRBD1. CDR3 in amino acids: CASSLGARDRVFHEQYF. As DNA, the CDR3 is TGTGCCAGCAGCCTGGGGGCCCGGGACAGGGTCTTCCACGAGCAGTACTTC. Full variable domain (rest looked up from reference TRBV7-9 and TRBJ2-7): DTGVSQNPRHKITKRGQNVTFRCDPISEHNRLYWYRQTLGQGPEFLTYFQNEAQLEKSRLLSDRFSAERPKGSFSTLEIQRTEQGDSAMYLCASSLGARDRVFHEQYFGPGTRLTVT.